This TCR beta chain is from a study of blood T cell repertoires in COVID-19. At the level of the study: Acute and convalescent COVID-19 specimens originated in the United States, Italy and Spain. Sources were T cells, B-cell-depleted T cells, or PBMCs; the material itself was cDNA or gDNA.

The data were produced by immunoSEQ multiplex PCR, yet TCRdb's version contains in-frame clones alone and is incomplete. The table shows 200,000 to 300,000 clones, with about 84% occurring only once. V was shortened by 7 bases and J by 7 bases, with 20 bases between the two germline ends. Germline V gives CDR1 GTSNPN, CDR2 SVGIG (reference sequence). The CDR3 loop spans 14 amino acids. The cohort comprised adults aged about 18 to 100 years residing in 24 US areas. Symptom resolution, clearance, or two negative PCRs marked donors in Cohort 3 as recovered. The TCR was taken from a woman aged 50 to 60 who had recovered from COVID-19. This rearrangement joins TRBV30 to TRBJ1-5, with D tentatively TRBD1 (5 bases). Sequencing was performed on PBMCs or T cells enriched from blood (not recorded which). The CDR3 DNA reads TGTGCCTCCCGTGGGCAGGGTGCGGGACAGCCCCAGCATTTT. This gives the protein CASRGQGAGQPQHF.